This TCR beta chain comes out of a study of cytomegalovirus exposure and HLA in healthy donors. The PCR ran on 60 Vbeta and 13 Jbeta primers. Only in-frame clones appear in the TCRdb table, and some are missing; sequencing was by immunoSEQ multiplex PCR. The repertoire includes about 250,000 clones, approximately 80% of them detected once, and more than 0.3% sits in the top ten. The CDR3 runs 14 residues. V gave up 1 base and J gave up 3 bases; unmatched junction bases: 2. CDR1 is SEHNR and CDR2 is FQNEAQ in the germline V gene (reference sequence). Study-wide points: Differences between HLA loci emerged in a later analysis of TCR association rates, with DRB1 most and HLA-C fewest. Within a later analysis, the majority of CMV-associated TCR beta chains appeared HLA-restricted. Available immune exposure information covered CMV serostatus only.

Points on this clone: Antigen specificity is unknown.

The specimen sequenced was PBMCs. The rearrangement links TRBV7-9 to TRBJ1-2, with TRBD1 identical over 7 bases. The source of this sequence is a girl aged 2 to 10 in good health and CMV-seronegative. DNA of the CDR3: TGTGCCAGCAGCTTAGGGGACAGCTACTATGGCTACACCTTC. As protein: CASSLGDSYYGYTF.